The rows below give T cell receptor beta chains drawn from one sample of a study of T cells after yellow fever vaccination. TCRdb re-analysed the 5' RACE reads in MiXCR, keeping a single row per CDR3 protein. This sample has some 300,000 distinct CDR3 sequences, with roughly 8% found just once. Specimen: PBMCs, collected about 41 days after the first yellow fever vaccination. Source of these receptors: a man in his late teens or twenties who received the YFV17D yellow fever vaccine. Each CDR3 is given with its conserved first and last residue. The D gene is left open where the match is weak. Only part of the rows carry a size: once, few, many, or a class if the clone is expanded.

v_gene	d_gene	j_gene	abundance	CDR3nt	CDR3aa
TRBV15	TRBD1	TRBJ2-3	few	TGTGCCACCAGCACGGGACAGGGAACTTTAACAGATACGCAGTATTTT	CATSTGQGTLTDTQYF
TRBV6-1	.	TRBJ1-5	few	TGTGCCAGCAGTCCCTTCCAAATGGGTAGCAATCAGCCCCAGCATTTT	CASSPFQMGSNQPQHF
TRBV12-3/TRBV12-4	.	TRBJ1-1	.	TGTGCCAGCAGTTTTAGACAGCCCGGGGGTGAAGCTTTCTTT	CASSFRQPGGEAFF
TRBV20-1	TRBD2	TRBJ2-1	few	TGCAGCGGACGGCGGGGGACCTACAATGAGCAGTTCTTC	CSGRRGTYNEQFF
TRBV5-1	.	TRBJ2-2	many	TGCGCCAGCAGCTTATTATCCAGTAACACCGGGGAGCTGTTTTTT	CASSLLSSNTGELFF
TRBV19	.	TRBJ2-2	few	TGTGCCAGTAGTAGGATCAGTTTGAACACCGGGGAGCTGTTTTTT	CASSRISLNTGELFF
TRBV5-1	TRBD2	TRBJ2-3	many	TGCGCCAGCAGCCCCGGACTAGCGGGGGGCACAGATACGCAGTATTTT	CASSPGLAGGTDTQYF
TRBV27	.	TRBJ1-5	.	TGTGCCAGCAGTTTCCTCGGACAGAGTAATCAGCCCCAGCATTTT	CASSFLGQSNQPQHF
TRBV7-2	.	TRBJ1-5	.	TGTGCCAGCAGCTTAGGCTCTATCGGGGTTTATCAGCCCCAGCATTTT	CASSLGSIGVYQPQHF
TRBV5-1	.	TRBJ1-2	few	TGCGCCCCGGGGCCAGGCGGGAACTATGGCTACACCTTC	CAPGPGGNYGYTF
TRBV7-2	TRBD1	TRBJ2-3	.	TGTGCCAGCAGCTTAGCGGAGCAGGGGGTAATGGCAGATACGCAGTATTTT	CASSLAEQGVMADTQYF
TRBV6-2/TRBV6-3	.	TRBJ1-2	.	TGTGCCAGCAACAACGGGAACTATGGCTACACCTTC	CASNNGNYGYTF
TRBV29-1	TRBD1	TRBJ1-1	many	TGCAGCGTTGTGACAGGGGGGAGAACTGAAGCTTTCTTT	CSVVTGGRTEAFF
TRBV14	.	TRBJ2-1	.	TGTGCCAGCAGCCAATACGGTGGGTACAATGAGCAGTTCTTC	CASSQYGGYNEQFF
TRBV5-1	TRBD1	TRBJ1-2	.	TGCGCCAGCAGCTCCTCAACCGGGACAGGGGTTTATGGCTACACCTTC	CASSSSTGTGVYGYTF
TRBV7-2	.	TRBJ2-2	.	TGTGCCAGCAGGAGACAGAACACCGGGGAGCTGTTTTTT	CASRRQNTGELFF
TRBV5-4	.	TRBJ2-3	few	TGTGCCAGCAGCGACGCCGGGGCTTCGGATACGCAGTATTTT	CASSDAGASDTQYF
TRBV9	.	TRBJ1-2	.	TGTGCCAGCAGCGTCTCCGGACAGTCTAACTATGGCTACACCTTC	CASSVSGQSNYGYTF
TRBV6-4	TRBD2	TRBJ2-3	few	TGTGCCAGCAGTTTTATCGGGGGGGCCTCAGATACGCAGTATTTT	CASSFIGGASDTQYF
TRBV18	.	TRBJ1-2	.	TGTGCCAGCTCACCCATAGGGTCGAACTATGGCTACACCTTC	CASSPIGSNYGYTF
TRBV19	.	TRBJ1-2	.	TGTGCCAGTAGTATAGGACGATCGATAGTCTACACCTTC	CASSIGRSIVYTF
TRBV7-9	.	TRBJ1-1	.	TGTGCCAGCAGGGGGGGGCGGCAGTTGAACACTGAAGCTTTCTTT	CASRGGRQLNTEAFF
TRBV18	TRBD1	TRBJ2-1	.	TGTGCCAGCTCACCATGGGTTCAGGGGGACATAGGATACAATGAGCAGTTCTTC	CASSPWVQGDIGYNEQFF
TRBV5-1	TRBD2	TRBJ2-3	few	TGCGCCAGCAGCTTGGAGATTGGCGGGGGGGCTAGTGATACGCAGTATTTT	CASSLEIGGGASDTQYF
TRBV29-1	TRBD1	TRBJ2-1	.	TGCAGCGTAGGACAGGGGGCACAGTTCTTC	CSVGQGAQFF
TRBV29-1	.	TRBJ2-7	few	TGCAGCGTGGGGGCCCTCTCCGAGCAGTACTTC	CSVGALSEQYF
TRBV5-4	TRBD1	TRBJ1-1	few	TGTGCCAGCAGCCTAAGGGCAGGGGGCCGTGAAGCTTTCTTT	CASSLRAGGREAFF
TRBV6-5	TRBD2	TRBJ2-5	few	TGTGCCAGCAGTTCCTCACTAGCGGGGGTTGAGACCCAGTACTTC	CASSSSLAGVETQYF
TRBV5-1	.	TRBJ1-6	.	TGCGCCAGCAGCTTGGCCGGGGGGCGTTTGGGAGATTCACCCCTCCACTTT	CASSLAGGRLGDSPLHF
TRBV6-5	.	TRBJ1-2	.	TGTGCCAGCAGTTACTCCAGGGCGGCCACCTGGGGCTATGGCTACACCTTC	CASSYSRAATWGYGYTF
TRBV20-1	.	TRBJ2-7	few	TGCAGTGGTCGAGCGGGACAGAATTACGAGCAGTACTTC	CSGRAGQNYEQYF
TRBV6-1	.	TRBJ1-6	few	TGTGCCAGCAGTATGATTGCTGGCGGAGGTTTTTCACCCCTCCACTTT	CASSMIAGGGFSPLHF
TRBV6-1	.	TRBJ2-7	.	TGTGCCAGCACCGGGGGCTACTACGAGCAGTACTTC	CASTGGYYEQYF
TRBV4-1	.	TRBJ1-1	few	TGCGCCAGCAGCCAAGAACGACTCGTTATAGCTGAAGCTTTCTTT	CASSQERLVIAEAFF
TRBV4-2	.	TRBJ2-5	few	TGTGCCAGCAGCCAAGAAAGGGCTGCAATGGGAGAGACCCAGTACTTC	CASSQERAAMGETQYF
TRBV20-1	.	TRBJ2-5	few	TGCAGTGCTAGAAGGGGGACAACCCAAGAGACCCAGTACTTC	CSARRGTTQETQYF
TRBV7-7	.	TRBJ1-4	few	TGTGCTAGCAGCCAAGCCGTCTGCAGGGGCTTTAATGAAAAACTGTTTTTT	CASSQAVCRGFNEKLFF
TRBV7-8	.	TRBJ2-3	.	TGTGCCAGCAGCGCCCCGGCAGGTGGCAGGGTAACAGATACGCAGTATTTT	CASSAPAGGRVTDTQYF
TRBV11-3	.	TRBJ1-1	few	TGTGCCAGCAGCGCGGGACGCACTGAAGCTTTCTTT	CASSAGRTEAFF
TRBV4-1	.	TRBJ2-1	few	TGCGCCAGCAGCTCCATGCTTCGGGGGGCCTCCGGTGAGCAGTTCTTC	CASSSMLRGASGEQFF